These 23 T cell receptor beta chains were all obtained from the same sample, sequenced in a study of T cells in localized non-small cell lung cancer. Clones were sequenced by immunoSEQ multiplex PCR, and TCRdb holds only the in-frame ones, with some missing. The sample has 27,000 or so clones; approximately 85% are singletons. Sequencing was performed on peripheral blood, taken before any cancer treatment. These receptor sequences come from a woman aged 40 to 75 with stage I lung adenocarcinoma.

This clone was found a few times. CDR3 loop: CASRWRGDQETQYF. The CDR3 DNA follows: TGCGCCAGCAGGTGGCGGGGGGACCAAGAGACCCAGTACTTC. The V and J genes are TRBV5-1 and TRBJ2-5; 8 bases fit TRBD2. The length of the CDR3 is 14 residues. CDR1 SGHRS and CDR2 YFSETQ come from the germline V gene. The trim removed 5 bases at V and 0 bases at J, leaving 3 bases unmatched.

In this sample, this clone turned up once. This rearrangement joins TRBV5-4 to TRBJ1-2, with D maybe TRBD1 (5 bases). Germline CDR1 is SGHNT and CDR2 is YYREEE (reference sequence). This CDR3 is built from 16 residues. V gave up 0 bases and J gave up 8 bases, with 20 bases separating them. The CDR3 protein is CASSLAGGSYHPGYTF. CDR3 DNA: TGTGCCAGCAGCTTGGCCGGGGGGAGCTACCACCCCGGCTACACCTTC. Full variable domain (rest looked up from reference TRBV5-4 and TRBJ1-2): ETGVTQSPTHLIKTRGQQVTLRCSSQSGHNTVSWYQQALGQGPQFIFQYYREEENGRGNFPPRFSGLQFPNYSSELNVNALELDDSALYLCASSLAGGSYHPGYTFGSGTRLTVV.

The CDR3 bases are TGTGCCAGCAGTACGACAGGAGGGGGTAATTCACCCCTCCACTTT. Its protein is CASSTTGGGNSPLHF. The chain links TRBV7-3 to TRBJ1-6, with TRBD1 as a possible D gene (6 bases). CDR1 and CDR2 (germline): SGHTA, FQGTGA. This CDR3 has 15 residues. Trimming left V 6 bases short and J 6 bases short, with 15 bases between.

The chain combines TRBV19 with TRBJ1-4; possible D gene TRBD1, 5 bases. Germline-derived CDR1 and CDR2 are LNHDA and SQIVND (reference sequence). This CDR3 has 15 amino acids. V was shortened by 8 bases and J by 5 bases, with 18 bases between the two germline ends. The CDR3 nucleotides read TGTGCCAGTCGGCAGGGCCCGGGTCCAAATGAAAAACTGTTTTTT. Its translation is CASRQGPGPNEKLFF.

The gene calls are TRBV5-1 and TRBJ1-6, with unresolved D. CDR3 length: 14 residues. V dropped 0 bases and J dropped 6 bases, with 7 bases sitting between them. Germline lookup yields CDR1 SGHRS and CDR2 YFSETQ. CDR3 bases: TGCGCCAGCAGCTTGGTGACGGCTAATTCACCCCTCCACTTT. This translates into CASSLVTANSPLHF.

CDR3 in DNA: TGTGCCAGCAGCCCTTCGCCCGGGACAGGGACCACAGATACGCAGTATTTT. Translation gives CASSPSPGTGTTDTQYF. V gene TRBV11-3 combines with J gene TRBJ2-3, with 9 bases fitting TRBD1. The CDR3 is 17 amino acids. The junction had 11 bases not matched to a gene; V was cut back by 5 bases and J by 2 bases. CDR1 is SGHNT and CDR2 is YENEEA in the germline V gene.

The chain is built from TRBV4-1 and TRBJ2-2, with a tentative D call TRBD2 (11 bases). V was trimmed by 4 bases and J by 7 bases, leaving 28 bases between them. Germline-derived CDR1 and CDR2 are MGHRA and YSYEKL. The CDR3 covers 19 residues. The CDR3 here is CASSRDRGLAGGQVGELFF. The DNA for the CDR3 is TGCGCCAGCAGCCGGGACAGGGGTTTAGCGGGGGGGCAGGTCGGGGAGCTGTTTTTT.

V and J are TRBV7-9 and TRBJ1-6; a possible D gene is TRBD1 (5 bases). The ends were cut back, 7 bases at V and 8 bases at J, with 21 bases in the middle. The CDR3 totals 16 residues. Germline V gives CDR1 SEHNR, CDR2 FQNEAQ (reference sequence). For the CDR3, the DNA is TGTGCCAGCACCCCCCACCGGCAGGGAACTTATTCACCCCTCCACTTT. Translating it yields CASTPHRQGTYSPLHF.

The CDR3: CASRPPSSGGAHEQYF. DNA of the CDR3: TGTGCCAGCAGACCTCCCTCTAGCGGGGGGGCCCACGAGCAGTACTTC. J is TRBJ2-7 and V is TRBV7-2; 12 bases line up with TRBD2. Germline V gene data show CDR1 as SGHTA and CDR2 as FQGNSA. The CDR3 has 16 amino acids. V lost 6 bases to trimming and J lost 5 bases; unmatched junction nucleotides: 11.

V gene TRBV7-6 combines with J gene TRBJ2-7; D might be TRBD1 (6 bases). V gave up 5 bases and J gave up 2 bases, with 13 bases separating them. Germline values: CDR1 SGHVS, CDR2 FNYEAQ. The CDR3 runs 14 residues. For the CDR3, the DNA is TGTGCCAGCAGCCCTCGACAGGCTCCCTACGAGCAGTACTTC. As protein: CASSPRQAPYEQYF.

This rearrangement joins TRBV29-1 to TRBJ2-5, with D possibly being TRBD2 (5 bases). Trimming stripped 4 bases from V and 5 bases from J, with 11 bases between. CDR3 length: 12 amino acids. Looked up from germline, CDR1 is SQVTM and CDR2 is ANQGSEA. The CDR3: CSVGVRAETQYF. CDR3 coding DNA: TGCAGCGTTGGGGTGCGGGCGGAGACCCAGTACTTC.

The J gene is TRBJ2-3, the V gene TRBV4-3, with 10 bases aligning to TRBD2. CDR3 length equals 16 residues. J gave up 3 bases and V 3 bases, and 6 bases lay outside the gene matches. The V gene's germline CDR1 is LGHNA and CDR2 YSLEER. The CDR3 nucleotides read TGCGCCAGCAGCCAGGGGAGCGGGGGGGCGACAGATACGCAGTATTTT. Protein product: CASSQGSGGATDTQYF.

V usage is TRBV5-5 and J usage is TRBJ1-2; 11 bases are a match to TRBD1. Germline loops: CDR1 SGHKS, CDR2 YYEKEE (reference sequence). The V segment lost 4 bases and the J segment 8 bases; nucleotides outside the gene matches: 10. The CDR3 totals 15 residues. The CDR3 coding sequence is TGTGCCAGCAGCCCTGCCGGACAGGGGGCAAGGGGCTACACCTTC. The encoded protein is CASSPAGQGARGYTF.

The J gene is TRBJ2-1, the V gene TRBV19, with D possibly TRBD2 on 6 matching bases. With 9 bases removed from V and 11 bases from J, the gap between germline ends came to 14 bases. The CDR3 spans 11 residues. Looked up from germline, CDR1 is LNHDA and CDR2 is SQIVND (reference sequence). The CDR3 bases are TGTGCCAGCCGGGACTCCGAAAAGCAGTTCTTC. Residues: CASRDSEKQFF.

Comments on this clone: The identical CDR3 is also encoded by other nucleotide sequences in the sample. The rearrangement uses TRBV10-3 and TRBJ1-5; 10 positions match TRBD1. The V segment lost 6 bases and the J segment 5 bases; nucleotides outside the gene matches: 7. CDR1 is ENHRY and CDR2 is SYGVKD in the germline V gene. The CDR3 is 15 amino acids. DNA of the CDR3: TGTGCCATCAGCAAGGACAGGGGGGGGGATCAGCCCCAGCATTTT. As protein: CAISKDRGGDQPQHF.

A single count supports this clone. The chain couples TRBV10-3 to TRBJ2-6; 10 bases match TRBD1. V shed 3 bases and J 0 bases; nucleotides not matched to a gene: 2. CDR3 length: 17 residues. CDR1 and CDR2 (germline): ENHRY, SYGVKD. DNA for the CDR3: TGTGCCATCAGTGACGGACAGGGGGTCTCTGGGGCCAACGTCCTGACTTTC. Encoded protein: CAISDGQGVSGANVLTF.

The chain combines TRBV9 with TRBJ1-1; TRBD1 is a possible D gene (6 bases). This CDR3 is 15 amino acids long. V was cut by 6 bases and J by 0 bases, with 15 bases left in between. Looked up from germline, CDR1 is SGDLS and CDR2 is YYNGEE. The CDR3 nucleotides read TGTGCCAGCACCCCCGGGGGGCGGATGAACACTGAAGCTTTCTTT. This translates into CASTPGGRMNTEAFF.

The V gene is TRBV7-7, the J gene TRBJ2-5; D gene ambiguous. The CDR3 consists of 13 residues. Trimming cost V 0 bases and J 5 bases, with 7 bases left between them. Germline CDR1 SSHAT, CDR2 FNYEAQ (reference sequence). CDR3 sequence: CASSLAPGETQYF. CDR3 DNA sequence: TGTGCCAGCAGCTTAGCGCCCGGGGAGACCCAGTACTTC.

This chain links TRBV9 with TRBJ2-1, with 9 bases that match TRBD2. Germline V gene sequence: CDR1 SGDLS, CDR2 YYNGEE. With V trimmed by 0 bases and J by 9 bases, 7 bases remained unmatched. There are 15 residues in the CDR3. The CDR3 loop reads CASSVEAGGRGEQFF. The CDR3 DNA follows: TGTGCCAGCAGCGTAGAGGCGGGGGGGCGTGGTGAGCAGTTCTTC. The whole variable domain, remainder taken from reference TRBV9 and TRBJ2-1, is DSGVTQTPKHLITATGQRVTLRCSPRSGDLSVYWYQQSLDQGLQFLIQYYNGEERAKGNILERFSAQQFPDLHSELNLSSLELGDSALYFCASSVEAGGRGEQFFGPGTRLTVL.

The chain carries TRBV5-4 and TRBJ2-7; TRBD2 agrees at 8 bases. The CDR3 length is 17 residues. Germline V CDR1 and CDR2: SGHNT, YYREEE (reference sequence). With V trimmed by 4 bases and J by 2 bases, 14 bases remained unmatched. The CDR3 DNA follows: TGTGCCAGCAGCGCGGCCCCCGGGAGGGGAGCAACCTACGAGCAGTACTTC. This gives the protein CASSAAPGRGATYEQYF.

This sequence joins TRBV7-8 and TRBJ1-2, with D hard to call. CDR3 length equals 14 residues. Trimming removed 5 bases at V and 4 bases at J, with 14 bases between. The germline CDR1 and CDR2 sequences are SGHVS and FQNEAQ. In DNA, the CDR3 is TGTGCCAGCAGCGGAGGAGCGACCTTCTATGGCTACACCTTC. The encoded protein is CASSGGATFYGYTF. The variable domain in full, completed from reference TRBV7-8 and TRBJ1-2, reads GAGVSQSPRYKVAKRGQDVALRCDPISGHVSLFWYQQALGQGPEFLTYFQNEAQLDKSGLPSDRFFAERPEGSVSTLKIQRTQQEDSAVYLCASSGGATFYGYTFGSGTRLTVV.

The CDR3 nucleotides are TGCGCCAGCAGCCGGTCACAGGGGGCGGCTGAAGCTTTCTTT. As protein: CASSRSQGAAEAFF. The V gene is TRBV5-1, the J gene TRBJ1-1; 9 nucleotides match TRBD1. With 4 bases clipped from V and 6 bases from J, the junction kept 7 bases outside the gene matches. The germline CDR1 and CDR2 sequences are SGHRS and YFSETQ. The CDR3 is 14 amino acids.

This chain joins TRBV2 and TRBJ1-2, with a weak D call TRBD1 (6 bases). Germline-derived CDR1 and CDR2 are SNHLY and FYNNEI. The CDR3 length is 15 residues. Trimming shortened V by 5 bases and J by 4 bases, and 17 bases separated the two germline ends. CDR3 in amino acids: CASSPDPRGLYGYTF. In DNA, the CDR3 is TGTGCCAGCAGTCCCGACCCGCGGGGGCTCTATGGCTACACCTTC.